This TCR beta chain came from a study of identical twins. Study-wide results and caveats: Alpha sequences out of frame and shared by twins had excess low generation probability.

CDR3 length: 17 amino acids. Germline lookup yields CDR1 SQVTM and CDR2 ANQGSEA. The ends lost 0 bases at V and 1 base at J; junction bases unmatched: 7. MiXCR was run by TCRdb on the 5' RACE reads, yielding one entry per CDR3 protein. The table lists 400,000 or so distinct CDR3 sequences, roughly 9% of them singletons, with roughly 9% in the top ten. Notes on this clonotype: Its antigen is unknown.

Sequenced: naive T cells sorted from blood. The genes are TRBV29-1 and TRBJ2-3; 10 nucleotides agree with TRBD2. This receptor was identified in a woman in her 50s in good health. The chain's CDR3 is CSVEEAGGFVGTDTQYF. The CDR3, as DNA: TGCAGCGTTGAAGAAGCGGGAGGGTTTGTAGGCACAGATACGCAGTATTTT.